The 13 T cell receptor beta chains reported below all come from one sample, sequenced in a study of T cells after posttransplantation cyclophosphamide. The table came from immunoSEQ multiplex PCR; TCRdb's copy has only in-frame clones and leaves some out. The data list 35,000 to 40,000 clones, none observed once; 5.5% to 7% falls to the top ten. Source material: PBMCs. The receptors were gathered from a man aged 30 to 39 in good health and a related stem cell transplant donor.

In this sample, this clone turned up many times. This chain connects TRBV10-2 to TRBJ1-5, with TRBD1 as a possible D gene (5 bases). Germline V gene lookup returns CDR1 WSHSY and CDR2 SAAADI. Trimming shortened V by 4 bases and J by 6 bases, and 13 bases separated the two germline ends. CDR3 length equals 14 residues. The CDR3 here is CASSAAQAGQPQHF. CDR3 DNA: TGCGCCAGCAGTGCGGCACAGGCTGGTCAGCCCCAGCATTTT.

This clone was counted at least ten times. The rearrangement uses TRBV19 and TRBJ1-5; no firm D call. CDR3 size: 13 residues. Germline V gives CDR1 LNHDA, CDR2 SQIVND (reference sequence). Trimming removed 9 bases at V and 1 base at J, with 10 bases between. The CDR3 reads CASGVLSNQPQHF. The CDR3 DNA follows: TGTGCCAGCGGGGTACTGAGCAATCAGCCCCAGCATTTT.

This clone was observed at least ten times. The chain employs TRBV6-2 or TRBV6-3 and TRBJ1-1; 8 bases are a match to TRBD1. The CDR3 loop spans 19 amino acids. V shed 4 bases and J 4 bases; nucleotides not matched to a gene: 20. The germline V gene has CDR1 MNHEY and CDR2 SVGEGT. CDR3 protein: CASSFILGQGLRQGTEAFF. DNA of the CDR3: TGTGCCAGCAGTTTTATTCTCGGACAGGGACTACGCCAGGGCACTGAAGCTTTCTTT.

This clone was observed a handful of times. The CDR3 loop reads CASSLKGQPDTQYF. CDR3 sequence (DNA): TGTGCCAGCAGCTTAAAGGGCCAGCCAGATACGCAGTATTTT. V usage is TRBV7-9 and J usage is TRBJ2-3; D gene ambiguous. From germline, CDR1 is SEHNR and CDR2 FQNEAQ (reference sequence). The CDR3 contains 14 residues. V lost 2 bases, J lost 4 bases, and 10 bases lay in between.

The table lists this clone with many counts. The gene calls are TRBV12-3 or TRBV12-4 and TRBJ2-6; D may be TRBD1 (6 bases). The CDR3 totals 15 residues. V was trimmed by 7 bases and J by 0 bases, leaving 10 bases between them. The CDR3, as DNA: TGTGCCAGCAAAGTCAGGGGCTCTGGGGCCAACGTCCTGACTTTC. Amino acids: CASKVRGSGANVLTF.

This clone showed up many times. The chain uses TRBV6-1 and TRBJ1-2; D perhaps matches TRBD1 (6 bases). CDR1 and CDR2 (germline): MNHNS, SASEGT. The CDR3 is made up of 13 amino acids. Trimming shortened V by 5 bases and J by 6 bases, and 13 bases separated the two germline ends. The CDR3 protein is CASSPKGGDGYTF. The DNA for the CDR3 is TGTGCCAGCAGTCCAAAAGGGGGGGATGGCTACACCTTC.

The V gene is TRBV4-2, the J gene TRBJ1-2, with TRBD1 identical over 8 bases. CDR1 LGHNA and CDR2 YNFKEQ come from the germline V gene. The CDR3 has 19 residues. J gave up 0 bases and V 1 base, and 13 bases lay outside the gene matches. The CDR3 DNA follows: TGTGCCAGCAGCCAAGTAGGGGTGTCAGGGGGCTTCACTAACTATGGCTACACCTTC. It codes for CASSQVGVSGGFTNYGYTF.

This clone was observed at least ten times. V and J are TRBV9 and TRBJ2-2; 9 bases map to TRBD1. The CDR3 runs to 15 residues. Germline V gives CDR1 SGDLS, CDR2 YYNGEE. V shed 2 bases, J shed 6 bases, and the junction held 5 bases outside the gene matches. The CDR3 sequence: CASSVGTGYSGELFF. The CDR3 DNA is TGTGCCAGCAGCGTCGGGACAGGGTACTCCGGGGAGCTGTTTTTT.

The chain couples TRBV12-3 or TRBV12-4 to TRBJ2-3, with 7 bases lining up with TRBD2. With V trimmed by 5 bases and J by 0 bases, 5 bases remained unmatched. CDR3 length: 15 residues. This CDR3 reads CASSPRGVSTDTQYF. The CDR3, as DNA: TGTGCCAGCAGTCCTCGGGGGGTAAGCACAGATACGCAGTATTTT.

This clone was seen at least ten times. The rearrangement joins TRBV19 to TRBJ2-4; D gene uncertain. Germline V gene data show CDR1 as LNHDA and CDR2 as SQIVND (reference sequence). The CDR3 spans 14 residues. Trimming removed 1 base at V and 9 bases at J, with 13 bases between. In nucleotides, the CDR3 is TGTGCCAGTAGTATAGTCGCGACTGGCGGCATTCAGTACTTC. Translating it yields CASSIVATGGIQYF.

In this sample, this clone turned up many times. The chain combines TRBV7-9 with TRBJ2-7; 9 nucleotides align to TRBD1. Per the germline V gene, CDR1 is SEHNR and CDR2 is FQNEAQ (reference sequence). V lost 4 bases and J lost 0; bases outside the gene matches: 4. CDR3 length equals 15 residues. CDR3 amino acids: CASSWTGASSYEQYF. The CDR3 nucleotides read TGTGCCAGCAGCTGGACAGGGGCTAGCTCCTACGAGCAGTACTTC.

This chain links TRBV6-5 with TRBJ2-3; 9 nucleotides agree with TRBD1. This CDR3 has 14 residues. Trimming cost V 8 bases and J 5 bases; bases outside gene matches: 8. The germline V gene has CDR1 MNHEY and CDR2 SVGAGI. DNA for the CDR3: TGTGCCAGCCAAGGACAGGGGTTTCGAGATACGCAGTATTTT. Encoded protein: CASQGQGFRDTQYF.

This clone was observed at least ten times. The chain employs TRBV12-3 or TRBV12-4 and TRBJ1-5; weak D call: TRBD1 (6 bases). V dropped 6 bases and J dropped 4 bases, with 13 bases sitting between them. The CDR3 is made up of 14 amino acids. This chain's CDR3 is CASSRTEPNQPQHF. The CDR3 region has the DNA TGTGCCAGCAGCAGGACAGAGCCTAATCAGCCCCAGCATTTT.